This passage covers 16 T cell receptor beta chains from one sample sequenced in a study of Tregs in tolerant kidney transplant recipients. This table comes from immunoSEQ multiplex PCR, and its TCRdb copy is limited to in-frame clones, with some not included. The sample shows over 60,000 clones, 95% to 98% of them seen only once. This material consisted of CD4+ T cells from blood, taken before the transplant. These receptors originate from a human donor who received a combined kidney and bone marrow transplant.

V gene TRBV19 combines with J gene TRBJ1-5, with TRBD1 matching 10 bases. Germline CDR1 LNHDA, CDR2 SQIVND (reference sequence). The CDR3 totals 16 residues. V shed 6 bases, J shed 2 bases, and the junction held 7 bases outside the gene matches. In DNA form, the CDR3 reads TGTGCCAGTAGGTCCGGGACAGGGGCAGGCAATCAGCCCCAGCATTTT. Translation: CASRSGTGAGNQPQHF.

This chain uses TRBV7-8 with TRBJ2-3, with no clear D. The CDR3 loop spans 16 amino acids. Germline V CDR1 and CDR2: SGHVS, FQNEAQ. Trimming cost V 3 bases and J 0 bases, with 13 bases left between them. CDR3 amino acids: CASSFLGSSSTDTQYF. CDR3 nucleotides: TGTGCCAGCAGCTTCCTCGGGTCTTCTAGCACAGATACGCAGTATTTT.

The rearrangement uses TRBV19 and TRBJ1-5, with D maybe TRBD1 (5 bases). CDR1 is LNHDA and CDR2 is SQIVND in the germline V gene (reference sequence). V was cut by 2 bases and J by 7 bases, with 9 bases left in between. This CDR3 has 13 amino acids. The DNA of the CDR3 is TGTGCCAGTAGTATACTCCCAGGGCAGCCCCAGCATTTT. This codes for CASSILPGQPQHF.

This clone was seen once. In DNA, the CDR3 is TGTGCCATCAGTGCGGACAGGTACACCGGGGAGCTGTTTTTT. Its translation is CAISADRYTGELFF. This rearrangement joins TRBV10-3 to TRBJ2-2; TRBD1 aligns across 7 bases. With 4 bases clipped from V and 3 bases from J, the junction kept 2 bases outside the gene matches. The CDR3 totals 14 residues. Germline lookup yields CDR1 ENHRY and CDR2 SYGVKD.

V gene TRBV11-2 combines with J gene TRBJ2-5; TRBD2 is a possible D gene (6 bases). Germline V gene sequence: CDR1 SGHAT, CDR2 FQNNGV. This CDR3 region has 13 residues. V dropped 1 base and J dropped 3 bases, with 6 bases sitting between them. The CDR3 DNA is TGTGCCAGCAGCTTAGGGAGGGAAGAGACCCAGTACTTC. Its translation is CASSLGREETQYF.

This clone has a single count. The CDR3 spells CASSTGGNQPQHF. In DNA, the CDR3 is TGTGCCAGCTCAACAGGGGGCAATCAGCCCCAGCATTTT. The rearrangement joins TRBV18 to TRBJ1-5; 7 nucleotides line up with TRBD1. V dropped 5 bases and J dropped 2; count of bases not matched to a gene: 0. CDR1 and CDR2 from the germline V gene are KGHSH and LQKENI. CDR3 size: 13 residues.

The chain links TRBV4-3 to TRBJ2-1; TRBD2 aligns across 9 bases. V trimming: 0 bases; J trimming: 1 base; junction bases outside the gene matches: 4. The CDR3 sequence is 17 residues long. Germline V CDR1 and CDR2: LGHNA, YSLEER. The CDR3 region has the DNA TGCGCCAGCAGCCAAGATCTTACTAGCGGGTCCTACAATGAGCAGTTCTTC. Translated: CASSQDLTSGSYNEQFF.

The chain joins TRBV5-1 to TRBJ2-5; 10 bases are a match to TRBD2. This CDR3 region has 16 residues. The V segment lost 4 bases and the J segment 4 bases; nucleotides outside the gene matches: 10. Per germline, CDR1 SGHRS and CDR2 YFSETQ. The CDR3 DNA reads as TGCGCCAGCAGCCGAATACCCCGGACTAGCGGAGAGACCCAGTACTTC. Translating gives CASSRIPRTSGETQYF.

The chain recombines TRBV4-2 with TRBJ2-1; 8 bases match TRBD2. J gave up 6 bases and V 0 bases, and 10 bases lay outside the gene matches. The CDR3 has 17 residues. Germline lookup yields CDR1 LGHNA and CDR2 YNFKEQ. CDR3 in amino acids: CASSQDKGAGDPNEQFF. The CDR3 DNA follows: TGTGCCAGCAGCCAAGATAAAGGAGCGGGGGACCCCAATGAGCAGTTCTTC.

The rearrangement uses TRBV6-4 and TRBJ1-1; D call uncertain. The V end lost 3 bases, the J end lost 1 base, and 6 bases lay between the germline ends. The CDR3 extends over 13 amino acids. The germline CDR1 and CDR2 sequences are MRHNA and SNTAGT. The CDR3 loop reads CASSDRQNTEAFF. Here the CDR3 DNA reads TGTGCCAGCAGTGATCGACAGAACACTGAAGCTTTCTTT.

The J gene is TRBJ2-7, the V gene TRBV6-1; D might be TRBD1 (6 bases). Germline assignment: CDR1 MNHNS and CDR2 SASEGT. CDR3 length: 13 residues. Trimming stripped 6 bases from V and 4 bases from J, with 13 bases between. The CDR3 region is CASSSGVWYEQYF. CDR3 nucleotides: TGTGCCAGCAGCTCAGGGGTATGGTACGAGCAGTACTTC.

The chain links TRBV7-2 to TRBJ2-1; no definite D call. The V end was cut by 1 base, the J end by 8 bases, with 21 bases between. Germline loops: CDR1 SGHTA, CDR2 FQGNSA. This CDR3 spans 17 amino acids. Here the CDR3 DNA reads TGTGCCAGCAGCTTAGTTCTTCCTAGGCTTACCTCCGATGAGCAGTTCTTC. Amino acids: CASSLVLPRLTSDEQFF.

This clone was found a few times. This sequence joins TRBV5-1 and TRBJ1-2, with 7 bases identical to TRBD1. Germline CDR1 is SGHRS and CDR2 is YFSETQ. Trimming cost V 4 bases and J 4 bases; bases outside gene matches: 7. The CDR3 is made up of 14 amino acids. DNA for the CDR3: TGCGCCAGCAGCGGACAGGCCTCCCGCTATGGCTACACCTTC. It specifies CASSGQASRYGYTF.

This clone was observed a single time. The chain employs TRBV7-2 and TRBJ2-7; no clear D gene. The germline CDR1 and CDR2 sequences are SGHTA and FQGNSA. V was cut by 0 bases and J by 2 bases, with 11 bases left in between. This CDR3 region has 15 residues. The CDR3 DNA reads as TGTGCCAGCAGCTTAGCTCCCGCACCAGCCTACGAGCAGTACTTC. This gives the protein CASSLAPAPAYEQYF.

This chain joins TRBV29-1 and TRBJ2-2; 8 nucleotides line up with TRBD1. Looked up from germline, CDR1 is SQVTM and CDR2 is ANQGSEA. The CDR3 covers 13 residues. V was clipped by 4 bases and J by 6 bases; unmatched bases: 4. DNA of the CDR3: TGCAGCGTTGGGACAGGGACGTCCGGGGAGCTGTTTTTT. It codes for CSVGTGTSGELFF.

This chain joins TRBV10-2 and TRBJ2-1, with 14 bases matching TRBD2. Germline loops: CDR1 WSHSY, CDR2 SAAADI. V shed 7 bases, J shed 9 bases, and the junction held 11 bases outside the gene matches. This CDR3 contains 16 residues. CDR3 nucleotide sequence: TGCGCCAGCACTACCCCGGGACTAGCGGGGGCAGGTGAGCAGTTCTTC. The encoded protein is CASTTPGLAGAGEQFF.